The 28 T cell receptor beta chains given below trace back to one sample, sequenced in a study of blood T cells in healthy people across ages (dated by TCRdb to about 2015). Libraries were built with 5' RACE. TCRdb records Illumina HiSeq 2500 as the sequencer. A second about 7 to 11 cycle PCR used a sample-barcoded 5' primer and a J-beta primer mix. In-frame beta chains were kept once TCRdb had trimmed the public reads at Q25 with fastp and called clones with MiXCR. Rows are combined by CDR3 protein, so each entry shows the most common genes and DNA. The sample profile shows about 650,000 distinct CDR3 sequences; about 32% of them were found once. The ten largest account for 15% of the sample. Sequenced material: blood. These TCRs come from a woman over 75 in good health. Donor details come from another sample of the same person, matched by shared clones.

This clonotype was seen many times. The chain employs TRBV2 and TRBJ1-2; TRBD1 matches 9 bases. The CDR3 sequence is 14 residues long. V was clipped by 6 bases and J by 3 bases; unmatched bases: 5. Germline loops: CDR1 SNHLY, CDR2 FYNNEI. CDR3 DNA: TGTGCCAGCAGCGAGGACAGGGGTCACTATGGCTACACCTTC. As protein: CASSEDRGHYGYTF.

This clonotype was detected a few times. The chain is built from TRBV28 and TRBJ2-1, with D unclear. The CDR3 has 11 residues. Deletions cut 6 bases from V and 8 bases from J, with 8 bases between. Germline V gene lookup returns CDR1 MDHEN and CDR2 SYDVKM. The CDR3 DNA is TGTGCCAGCAGGACGATCGATGAGCAGTTCTTC. It specifies CASRTIDEQFF.

The sample holds many counts of this clonotype. V usage is TRBV28 and J usage is TRBJ2-7; D may be TRBD1 (5 bases). The germline V gene encodes CDR1 MDHEN and CDR2 SYDVKM. V was cut by 6 bases and J by 3 bases, with 18 bases left in between. The CDR3 is made up of 15 amino acids. This CDR3 is CASSPTGQGYYEQYF. The CDR3 DNA sequence: TGTGCCAGCAGCCCCACCGGACAAGGCTACTACGAGCAGTACTTC.

V is TRBV30 and J is TRBJ1-5; unclear D gene. V lost 4 bases to trimming and J lost 0 bases, with 7 bases between them. CDR1 and CDR2 (germline): GTSNPN, SVGIG (reference sequence). This CDR3 is built from 13 residues. The CDR3 DNA is TGTGCCTGGAATGGGAATAGCAATCAGCCCCAGCATTTT. Residues: CAWNGNSNQPQHF.

This clonotype was counted a few times. This chain links TRBV6-6 with TRBJ1-4, with D tentatively TRBD1 (6 bases). CDR1 is MNHNY and CDR2 is SVGAGI in the germline V gene (reference sequence). The CDR3 runs 13 residues. V was shortened by 5 bases and J by 7 bases, with 11 bases between the two germline ends. The CDR3: CASSQTGSEKLFF. Written as DNA, the CDR3 is TGTGCCAGCAGTCAAACAGGGAGTGAAAAACTGTTTTTT.

This rearrangement joins TRBV5-1 to TRBJ2-1; D unresolved. This CDR3 has 15 amino acids. V was shortened by 0 bases and J by 2 bases, with 9 bases between the two germline ends. Per the germline V gene, CDR1 is SGHRS and CDR2 is YFSETQ. The CDR3 here is CASSLDSQPYNEQFF. CDR3 in DNA: TGCGCCAGCAGCTTGGACTCCCAACCCTACAATGAGCAGTTCTTC.

This clonotype was counted many times. CDR3 protein: CASSLGESYEQYF. The CDR3 nucleotides read TGTGCCAGCAGCTTGGGGGAATCCTACGAGCAGTACTTC. This sequence joins TRBV7-9 and TRBJ2-7; D possibly uses TRBD1 or TRBD2 (5 bases each). The CDR3 sequence is 13 residues long. V shed 3 bases and J shed 1 base, with 7 bases lying between them. Germline CDR1 and CDR2: SEHNR and FQNEAQ (reference sequence). Drawing the rest from reference TRBV7-9 and TRBJ2-7, the complete variable domain is DTGVSQNPRHKITKRGQNVTFRCDPISEHNRLYWYRQTLGQGPEFLTYFQNEAQLEKSRLLSDRFSAERPKGSFSTLEIQRTEQGDSAMYLCASSLGESYEQYFGPGTRLTVT.

This clonotype was observed at least ten times. The chain has TRBV20-1 and TRBJ1-1; no definite D call. The CDR3 runs 15 residues. Between the trimmed V and J ends, which lost 2 bases and 8 bases, there was a span of 21 bases. Germline V gives CDR1 DFQATT, CDR2 SNEGSKA (reference sequence). CDR3: CSARTDNPFPREAFF. For the CDR3, the DNA is TGCAGTGCTAGAACTGACAACCCTTTTCCCCGGGAAGCTTTCTTT.

For this clonotype: With a much larger clone just one base away, this may be a read error. This chain uses TRBV12-3 or TRBV12-4 with TRBJ2-7, with 9 bases that match TRBD1. The CDR3 is 13 residues long. V lost 6 bases and J lost 5; bases outside the gene matches: 5. The CDR3 nucleotides are TGTGCCAGCAGCCAACGGGACAGGGACGAGCAGTACTTC. This sequence encodes CASSQRDRDEQYF.

V and J are TRBV27 and TRBJ2-1; D unclear. Between the trimmed V and J ends, which lost 6 bases and 6 bases, there was a span of 12 bases. Per germline, CDR1 MNHEY and CDR2 SMNVEV (reference sequence). The CDR3 has 13 amino acids. CDR3 residues: CASSPPWGNEQFF. CDR3 nucleotides: TGTGCCAGCAGCCCCCCCTGGGGCAATGAGCAGTTCTTC.

V and J are TRBV7-2 and TRBJ2-1; 7 bases are shared with TRBD1. The CDR3 has 13 residues. V shed 4 bases and J 10 bases; nucleotides not matched to a gene: 7. Germline V gene data show CDR1 as SGHTA and CDR2 as FQGNSA. DNA of the CDR3: TGTGCCAGCAGCTCTGACAGGGCCAAGGAGCAGTTCTTC. Translating gives CASSSDRAKEQFF. The full variable domain, in which reference TRBV7-2 and TRBJ2-1 provide the parts outside the CDR3, is GAGVSQSPSNKVTEKGKDVELRCDPISGHTALYWYRQSLGQGLEFLIYFQGNSAPDKSGLPSDRFSAERTGGSVSTLTIQRTQQEDSAVYLCASSSDRAKEQFFGPGTRLTVL.

This clonotype was seen a handful of times. The V gene is TRBV4-1, the J gene TRBJ2-7; D perhaps matches TRBD2 (6 bases). This CDR3 spans 14 amino acids. From germline, CDR1 is MGHRA and CDR2 YSYEKL. V was clipped by 4 bases and J by 5 bases, with 15 bases between them. The CDR3 region has the DNA TGCGCCAGCAGCCCTGCTGGAGGGGACGACGAGCAGTACTTC. Encoded protein: CASSPAGGDDEQYF.

The chain recombines TRBV19 with TRBJ2-3, with TRBD1 matching 12 bases. Germline CDR1 and CDR2: LNHDA and SQIVND (reference sequence). This CDR3 region has 15 residues. V shed 6 bases, J shed 6 bases, and the junction held 7 bases outside the gene matches. This CDR3 reads CASRSPGTGGDTQYF. In nucleotides, the CDR3 is TGTGCCAGTAGGTCCCCCGGGACAGGGGGCGATACGCAGTATTTT.

This clonotype was detected ten times or more. The rearrangement links TRBV5-6 to TRBJ2-1, with 12 nucleotides matching TRBD2. Per the germline V gene, CDR1 is SGHDT and CDR2 is YYEEEE. Losses at the gene ends were 3 bases for V and 2 bases for J; bases not matched to a gene: 3. The CDR3 is 16 residues long. CDR3 amino acids: CASSSPSGGAYNEQFF. CDR3 coding DNA: TGTGCCAGCAGCTCCCCTAGCGGGGGGGCCTACAATGAGCAGTTCTTC.

The chain has TRBV6-1 and TRBJ1-2; possibly TRBD1 for D (5 bases). Trimming left V 0 bases short and J 2 bases short, with 10 bases between. The CDR3 contains 15 residues. From germline, CDR1 is MNHNS and CDR2 SASEGT. As DNA, the CDR3 is TGTGCCAGCAGTGAAGCGCCCGGGGGAAACTATGGCTACACCTTC. As protein: CASSEAPGGNYGYTF.

Concerning this clonotype itself: A much larger clonotype is one base distant, so this may be a read error. In this CDR3 the conserved last residue, phenylalanine or tryptophan, is missing, so a read error is likely. J is TRBJ1-1 and V is TRBV29-1; D not certain. CDR1 is SQVTM, CDR2 ANQGSEA, per germline. V was shortened by 7 bases and J by 5 bases, with 14 bases between the two germline ends. This CDR3 comprises 12 residues. In DNA form, the CDR3 reads TGCAGCGCTGGGAAGTCAGAGACTGAAGCTTTCGTT. As protein: CSAGKSETEAFV.

This clonotype was found many times. The chain combines TRBV7-2 with TRBJ2-1, with D possibly TRBD2 on 6 matching bases. The CDR3 runs to 19 residues. Germline V gene data show CDR1 as SGHTA and CDR2 as FQGNSA. V gave up 3 bases and J gave up 8 bases, with 29 bases separating them. The DNA for the CDR3 is TGTGCCAGCAGCTTCGATGCTATTTCTTGGGACCGCCCGGGGGATGAGCAGTTCTTC. Translated: CASSFDAISWDRPGDEQFF.

This clonotype was seen repeatedly, ten times or more. The V gene is TRBV20-1, the J gene TRBJ2-3, with 9 bases aligning to TRBD2. J was trimmed by 2 bases and V by 5 bases; bases with no gene match: 8. Germline values: CDR1 DFQATT, CDR2 SNEGSKA (reference sequence). The CDR3 length is 15 residues. CDR3 sequence reads: CSAETGTSLTDTQYF. In nucleotides, the CDR3 is TGCAGTGCTGAGACCGGGACTAGCCTCACAGATACGCAGTATTTT.

The chain is built from TRBV28 and TRBJ1-1, with a tentative D call TRBD1 (5 bases). The CDR3 length is 13 residues. The V end lost 3 bases, the J end lost 5 bases, and 10 bases lay between the germline ends. Germline CDR1 is MDHEN and CDR2 is SYDVKM. The CDR3 DNA is TGTGCCAGCAGTTTCTTAGGGGATACTGAAGCTTTCTTT. Translating gives CASSFLGDTEAFF.

This clonotype was observed many times. V and J are TRBV10-3 and TRBJ2-5; D remains unclear. The V gene's germline CDR1 is ENHRY and CDR2 SYGVKD. The CDR3 has 13 residues. The V gene lost 4 bases and the J gene lost 1 base, with 7 bases spanning the gap. CDR3 loop: CAISAAVQETQYF. The CDR3 nucleotides are TGTGCCATCAGTGCGGCAGTCCAAGAGACCCAGTACTTC.

V usage is TRBV4-3 and J usage is TRBJ2-3, with 8 bases lining up with TRBD2. This CDR3 has 16 residues. CDR1 and CDR2 (germline): LGHNA, YSLEER. The V segment lost 0 bases and the J segment 7 bases; nucleotides outside the gene matches: 9. This CDR3 is CASSQDSSGSGYTQYF. In nucleotides, the CDR3 is TGCGCCAGCAGCCAAGACAGCAGCGGGAGCGGGTATACGCAGTATTTT.

This clonotype has at least ten counts. The V call is TRBV27, the J call TRBJ1-2; 10 nucleotides align to TRBD1. V lost 4 bases and J lost 5; bases outside the gene matches: 7. This CDR3 contains 15 residues. Germline assignment: CDR1 MNHEY and CDR2 SMNVEV (reference sequence). The CDR3 loop is CASSSGQGVYYGYTF. CDR3 coding DNA: TGTGCCAGCAGTTCCGGACAGGGGGTATATTATGGCTACACCTTC.

This clonotype was recorded at least ten times. The CDR3 DNA follows: TGTGCCAGCAGCTTATGGGCAGGGGAGGCCTACGAGCAGTACTTC. Residues: CASSLWAGEAYEQYF. The rearrangement joins TRBV7-2 to TRBJ2-7; D assignment may be TRBD1 or TRBD2 (6 bases each). CDR1 is SGHTA and CDR2 is FQGNSA in the germline V gene. The V end was cut by 2 bases, the J end by 2 bases, with 13 bases between. The CDR3 is 15 amino acids.

This clonotype was seen a single time. The chain joins TRBV4-2 to TRBJ2-3; TRBD2 might be the D (5 bases). Germline CDR1 reads LGHNA; CDR2 reads YNFKEQ. CDR3 size: 15 residues. V dropped 2 bases and J dropped 2 bases, with 11 bases sitting between them. Written as DNA, the CDR3 is TGTGCCAGCAGCCAATTCAACGGGGACACAGATACGCAGTATTTT. Residues: CASSQFNGDTDTQYF.

This clonotype was counted at least ten times. The V and J genes are TRBV5-1 and TRBJ2-3; D unresolved. Germline V lookup: CDR1 SGHRS, CDR2 YFSETQ. Trimming left V 7 bases short and J 1 base short, with 13 bases between. CDR3 length equals 14 residues. This CDR3 is CASSPPRGTDTQYF. In DNA, the CDR3 is TGCGCCAGCTCCCCCCCTAGGGGCACAGATACGCAGTATTTT.

This clonotype was counted at least ten times. This chain joins TRBV6-5 and TRBJ1-5; 7 bases agree with TRBD1. J lost 2 bases, V lost 5 bases, and 6 bases had no gene match. Germline V gives CDR1 MNHEY, CDR2 SVGAGI. This CDR3 spans 15 amino acids. The DNA for the CDR3 is TGTGCCAGCAGTCTCGACAGGGCAGGCAATCAGCCCCAGCATTTT. Protein: CASSLDRAGNQPQHF.

As to this clonotype: A clone one base away is much larger, so this may be a read error. The V call is TRBV29-1, the J call TRBJ2-7; D may be TRBD2 (7 bases). This CDR3 region has 13 residues. Germline V CDR1 and CDR2: SQVTM, ANQGSEA. The germline V and J ends were trimmed by 5 bases and 0 bases, with 11 bases remaining between them. CDR3 in amino acids: CSVRRGGSYEQYF. Written as DNA, the CDR3 is TGCAGCGTTCGAAGGGGGGGCTCCTACGAGCAGTACTTC.

The chain couples TRBV20-1 to TRBJ1-3; 8 bases align to TRBD1. The germline V gene has CDR1 DFQATT and CDR2 SNEGSKA (reference sequence). Unmatched junction bases numbered 9, after V lost 1 base and J lost 4 bases. CDR3 length: 16 amino acids. The CDR3: CSARAPGQADGNTIYF. CDR3 bases: TGCAGTGCTAGAGCACCGGGACAGGCAGACGGAAACACCATATATTTT.